This TCR beta chain was sequenced for a study of blood T cells in healthy people across ages. The CDR3 is 17 residues long. Per the germline V gene, CDR1 is LNHDA and CDR2 is SQIVND (reference sequence). Trimming took off 9 bases at V and 0 bases at J, with 22 bases between the two ends. The use of a sample-barcoded 5' primer and a J-beta primer mix characterized a second PCR of roughly 6 to 11 cycles. TCRdb reanalysed the 5' RACE reads using MiXCR and keeps one entry per CDR3 protein. The repertoire has fewer than 1,200,000 distinct CDR3 sequences, almost 25% of them found once; the top ten carry about 0.72%. This clonotype has just a few counts. This sample also belongs to another study, concerning T cells of mothers and their children.

This chain links TRBV19 with TRBJ2-3, with D maybe TRBD2 (7 bases). The sequence derives from a girl aged 2-10 years in good health. Source material: blood. For the CDR3, the DNA is TGTGCCAGCGAAAAGAACTTGGGAGGGGGGAGCACAGATACGCAGTATTTT. This gives the protein CASEKNLGGGSTDTQYF.